The rows below give T cell receptor beta chains drawn from one sample of a study of blood T cell repertoires in COVID-19. Repertoires were generated with immunoSEQ multiplex PCR, while TCRdb's copy carries only in-frame clones and drops some. The repertoire has 190,000 or so clones, approximately 85% of them found once; the top ten carry around 11%. The sample was PBMCs or T cells enriched from blood (not recorded which). The receptors originated from a man in his forties who had recovered from COVID-19. Both conserved end residues are part of each CDR3. A D gene is named only where the DNA matches it firmly. Clone size appears in some rows only: once, few, many, or a class for an expanded clone.

d_gene: TRBD1; v_gene: TRBV2; abundance: NA; j_gene: TRBJ1-3; CDR3nt: TGTGCCAGCAAGACAGGGTCCTCTGGAAACACCATATATTTT; CDR3aa: CASKTGSSGNTIYF
d_gene: TRBD1; v_gene: TRBV9; abundance: NA; j_gene: TRBJ1-1; CDR3nt: TGTGCCAGCAGCACGGGACAGATGAACACTGAAGCTTTCTTT; CDR3aa: CASSTGQMNTEAFF
d_gene: NA; v_gene: TRBV5-6; abundance: NA; j_gene: TRBJ1-1; CDR3nt: TGTGCCAGCAGCTTTCGGAGCACTGAAGCTTTCTTT; CDR3aa: CASSFRSTEAFF
d_gene: NA; v_gene: TRBV6-2/TRBV6-3; abundance: few; j_gene: TRBJ1-1; CDR3nt: TGTGCCAGCAGTTACTCCGGGAGTGCGGAAGCTTTCTTT; CDR3aa: CASSYSGSAEAFF
d_gene: NA; v_gene: TRBV7-9; abundance: NA; j_gene: TRBJ1-5; CDR3nt: TGTGCCAGCAGCTTAAGTCGCGGGAATCAGCCCCAGCATTTT; CDR3aa: CASSLSRGNQPQHF
d_gene: TRBD2; v_gene: TRBV4-2; abundance: few; j_gene: TRBJ2-3; CDR3nt: TGTGCCAGCAGCCAACGTGGACTAGTCCGGGGAGATACGCAGTATTTT; CDR3aa: CASSQRGLVRGDTQYF
d_gene: TRBD1; v_gene: TRBV5-1; abundance: few; j_gene: TRBJ1-4; CDR3nt: TGCGCCAGCAGCCCGACAGGGACAAATGAAAAACTGTTTTTT; CDR3aa: CASSPTGTNEKLFF
d_gene: TRBD1; v_gene: TRBV11-2; abundance: few; j_gene: TRBJ1-1; CDR3nt: TGTGCCAGCAGCCATTTAGGACAGGGGACTGAAGCTTTCTTT; CDR3aa: CASSHLGQGTEAFF
d_gene: TRBD1; v_gene: TRBV5-1; abundance: NA; j_gene: TRBJ2-7; CDR3nt: TGCGCCAGCAGCCTCCGACAGGGGAACTACGAGCAGTACTTC; CDR3aa: CASSLRQGNYEQYF
d_gene: NA; v_gene: TRBV25-1; abundance: NA; j_gene: TRBJ1-4; CDR3nt: TGTGCCAGCAGCGTGTCGTCGGGGGAAAAACTGTTTTTT; CDR3aa: CASSVSSGEKLFF
d_gene: TRBD1; v_gene: TRBV7-2; abundance: few; j_gene: TRBJ2-7; CDR3nt: TGTGCCAGCAGTTCCCAGGGGGATCGGTCCTACGAGCAGTACTTC; CDR3aa: CASSSQGDRSYEQYF
d_gene: NA; v_gene: TRBV27; abundance: NA; j_gene: TRBJ2-2; CDR3nt: TGTGCCAGCAGTTTAAGGCAGGGGGGCACCGGGGAGCTGTTTTTT; CDR3aa: CASSLRQGGTGELFF
d_gene: TRBD2; v_gene: TRBV5-1; abundance: NA; j_gene: TRBJ2-7; CDR3nt: TGCGCCAGCAGGGAGGCGGGAGAGGAGGGCTACGAGCAGTACTTC; CDR3aa: CASREAGEEGYEQYF
d_gene: NA; v_gene: TRBV18; abundance: few; j_gene: TRBJ2-1; CDR3nt: TGTGCCAGCTCCCCCCTGGGGGGAGGCTCCTACAATGAGCAGTTCTTC; CDR3aa: CASSPLGGGSYNEQFF
d_gene: TRBD1; v_gene: TRBV6-1; abundance: NA; j_gene: TRBJ1-4; CDR3nt: TGTGCCAGCAGTGAAGCGCGTGACAGGGGTAATGAAAAACTGTTTTTT; CDR3aa: CASSEARDRGNEKLFF
d_gene: TRBD2; v_gene: TRBV7-2; abundance: few; j_gene: TRBJ2-1; CDR3nt: TGTGCCAGCAGCTCCCAAATTTCACTAGCGGCCTACAATGAGCAGTTCTTC; CDR3aa: CASSSQISLAAYNEQFF
d_gene: TRBD1; v_gene: TRBV2; abundance: NA; j_gene: TRBJ1-2; CDR3nt: TGTGCCAGAAATCCGGGACAGGGACCCTATGGCTACACCTTC; CDR3aa: CARNPGQGPYGYTF
d_gene: TRBD2; v_gene: TRBV2; abundance: few; j_gene: TRBJ2-3; CDR3nt: TGTGCCAGCACCGATGCCATACTAGCGGGAGTGACAGATACGCAGTATTTT; CDR3aa: CASTDAILAGVTDTQYF
d_gene: TRBD1; v_gene: TRBV9; abundance: NA; j_gene: TRBJ1-2; CDR3nt: TGTGCCAGCAGCGTAGGGACAGGGGATGGCTACACCTTC; CDR3aa: CASSVGTGDGYTF
d_gene: NA; v_gene: TRBV7-2; abundance: once; j_gene: TRBJ1-5; CDR3nt: TGTGCCAGCAGCTGGACAAAAGGAAATCAGCCCCAGCATTTT; CDR3aa: CASSWTKGNQPQHF
d_gene: TRBD1; v_gene: TRBV7-2; abundance: NA; j_gene: TRBJ1-4; CDR3nt: TGTGCCAGCAGTATTAACAGGGGAACTAATGAAAAACTGTTTTTT; CDR3aa: CASSINRGTNEKLFF
d_gene: TRBD2; v_gene: TRBV4-2; abundance: NA; j_gene: TRBJ2-5; CDR3nt: TGTGCCAGCAGCCAAGGGCGGGGGGAGACCCAGTACTTC; CDR3aa: CASSQGRGETQYF
d_gene: NA; v_gene: TRBV19; abundance: NA; j_gene: TRBJ1-5; CDR3nt: TGTGCCAGTAGTATAGGGCAGATACACAATCAGCCCCAGCATTTT; CDR3aa: CASSIGQIHNQPQHF
d_gene: NA; v_gene: TRBV6-1; abundance: NA; j_gene: TRBJ1-2; CDR3nt: TGTGCCAGCAGTGAAGCGATTGGCCTCTATGGCTACACCTTC; CDR3aa: CASSEAIGLYGYTF
d_gene: NA; v_gene: TRBV3-1/TRBV3-2; abundance: NA; j_gene: TRBJ1-2; CDR3nt: TGTGCCAGCAGCCAGGAAGGAGTTTATGGCTACACCTTC; CDR3aa: CASSQEGVYGYTF
d_gene: NA; v_gene: TRBV30; abundance: NA; j_gene: TRBJ2-3; CDR3nt: TGTGCCTGGAGCGGTGGGGAGGCGAGCACAGATACGCAGTATTTT; CDR3aa: CAWSGGEASTDTQYF
d_gene: NA; v_gene: TRBV11-2; abundance: NA; j_gene: TRBJ1-4; CDR3nt: TGTGCCAGCAGCTTAACCCCCGGGCGGGGGGCGCCTAATGAAAAACTGTTTTTT; CDR3aa: CASSLTPGRGAPNEKLFF
d_gene: TRBD1; v_gene: TRBV27; abundance: NA; j_gene: TRBJ1-2; CDR3nt: TGTGCCAGCAGTTTTAGGGCAGGGGGCGGCTACACCTTC; CDR3aa: CASSFRAGGGYTF
d_gene: TRBD2; v_gene: TRBV11-2; abundance: NA; j_gene: TRBJ2-5; CDR3nt: TGTGCCAGCAGCTTATTTAGCGGGAAGTACCAAGAGACCCAGTACTTC; CDR3aa: CASSLFSGKYQETQYF
d_gene: TRBD1; v_gene: TRBV6-5; abundance: few; j_gene: TRBJ2-7; CDR3nt: TGTGCCAGCAGATATTCGGGACAGGGGGTTTTCGAGCAGTACTTC; CDR3aa: CASRYSGQGVFEQYF
d_gene: TRBD1; v_gene: TRBV18; abundance: once; j_gene: TRBJ1-5; CDR3nt: TGTGCCAGCTCACCGGGCGGTGCAGGGGGCTTCAATCAGCCCCAGCATTTT; CDR3aa: CASSPGGAGGFNQPQHF
d_gene: TRBD1; v_gene: TRBV5-1; abundance: NA; j_gene: TRBJ1-2; CDR3nt: TGCGCCAGCAGCTTAGCAACAGGGGGCATGCGAAACTATGGCTACACCTTC; CDR3aa: CASSLATGGMRNYGYTF
d_gene: TRBD2; v_gene: TRBV15; abundance: NA; j_gene: TRBJ2-1; CDR3nt: TGTGCCACCTCGGGTAGCGGGCTCTCCTACAATGAGCAGTTCTTC; CDR3aa: CATSGSGLSYNEQFF
d_gene: TRBD1; v_gene: TRBV28; abundance: NA; j_gene: TRBJ2-7; CDR3nt: TGTGCCAGCAGTTCCGCCGGGACAGGGTTAAACGAGCAGTACTTC; CDR3aa: CASSSAGTGLNEQYF
d_gene: NA; v_gene: TRBV30; abundance: few; j_gene: TRBJ1-1; CDR3nt: TGTGCCTGGAGTGTAACAGACACTGAAGCTTTCTTT; CDR3aa: CAWSVTDTEAFF
d_gene: TRBD1; v_gene: TRBV28; abundance: NA; j_gene: TRBJ1-5; CDR3nt: TGTGCCAGCAGTTCGTACCTGACAGGGAGCAATCAGCCCCAGCATTTT; CDR3aa: CASSSYLTGSNQPQHF
d_gene: NA; v_gene: TRBV11-2; abundance: NA; j_gene: TRBJ1-4; CDR3nt: TGTGCCAGCAGCCATGATACGGCAGGCCCTGCAACTAATGAAAAACTGTTTTTT; CDR3aa: CASSHDTAGPATNEKLFF
d_gene: TRBD1; v_gene: TRBV28; abundance: NA; j_gene: TRBJ2-3; CDR3nt: TGTGCCAGCAGTGGAGGAGGACAGGGCACAGATACGCAGTATTTT; CDR3aa: CASSGGGQGTDTQYF
d_gene: TRBD2; v_gene: TRBV7-3; abundance: NA; j_gene: TRBJ2-3; CDR3nt: TGTGCCAGCAGCCGTCGGACTAGCGGGAGTGGAGATACGCAGTATTTT; CDR3aa: CASSRRTSGSGDTQYF
d_gene: TRBD1; v_gene: TRBV4-3; abundance: NA; j_gene: TRBJ1-4; CDR3nt: TGCGCCAGCAGCCAAGCCCGACAGGGGGCCGGTGAAAAACTGTTTTTT; CDR3aa: CASSQARQGAGEKLFF